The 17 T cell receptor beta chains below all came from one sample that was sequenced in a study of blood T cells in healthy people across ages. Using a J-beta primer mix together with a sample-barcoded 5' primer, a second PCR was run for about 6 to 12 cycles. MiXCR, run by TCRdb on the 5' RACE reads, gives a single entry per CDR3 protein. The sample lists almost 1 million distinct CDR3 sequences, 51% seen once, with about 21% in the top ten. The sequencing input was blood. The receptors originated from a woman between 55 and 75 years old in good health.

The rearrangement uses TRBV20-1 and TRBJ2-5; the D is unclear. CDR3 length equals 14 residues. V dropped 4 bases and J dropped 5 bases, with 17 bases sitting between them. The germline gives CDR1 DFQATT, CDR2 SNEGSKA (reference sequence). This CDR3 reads CSAIKWSTEETQYF. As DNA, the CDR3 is TGCAGTGCTATTAAGTGGTCTACAGAGGAGACCCAGTACTTC.

In nucleotides, the CDR3 is TGTGCCAGCAGCCAAAAGGGGCAAGATAGGGACAGACCAAGGAAGGCGCAGTATTTT. Translation gives CASSQKGQDRDRPRKAQYF. The chain joins TRBV12-3 or TRBV12-4 to TRBJ2-3, with 7 bases lining up with TRBD1. Trimming cost V 6 bases and J 10 bases; bases outside gene matches: 28. This CDR3 has 19 residues.

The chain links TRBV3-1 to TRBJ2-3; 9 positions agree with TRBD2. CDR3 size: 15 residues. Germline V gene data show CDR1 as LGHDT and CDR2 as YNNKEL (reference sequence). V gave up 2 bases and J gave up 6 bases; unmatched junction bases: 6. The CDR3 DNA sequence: TGTGCCAGCAGCCAACAACTAGCGGGCGGGGATACGCAGTATTTT. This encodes CASSQQLAGGDTQYF.

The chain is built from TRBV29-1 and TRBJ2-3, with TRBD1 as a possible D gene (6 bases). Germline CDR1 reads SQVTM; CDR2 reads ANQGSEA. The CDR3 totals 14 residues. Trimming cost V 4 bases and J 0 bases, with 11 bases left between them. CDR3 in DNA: TGCAGCGTTGTTTGGACAGCTAGCACAGATACGCAGTATTTT. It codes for CSVVWTASTDTQYF.

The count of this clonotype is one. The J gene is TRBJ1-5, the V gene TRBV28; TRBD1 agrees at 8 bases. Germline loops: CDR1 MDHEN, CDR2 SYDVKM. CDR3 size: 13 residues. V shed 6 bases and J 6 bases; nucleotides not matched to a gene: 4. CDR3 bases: TGTGCCAGCAGACAGGGGGGGATTCAGCCCCAGCATTTT. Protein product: CASRQGGIQPQHF.

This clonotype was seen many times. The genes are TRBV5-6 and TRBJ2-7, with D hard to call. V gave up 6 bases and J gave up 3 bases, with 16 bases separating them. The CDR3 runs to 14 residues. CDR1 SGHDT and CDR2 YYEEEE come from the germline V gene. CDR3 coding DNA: TGTGCCAGCACCATTAAGGGCAGACGCTACGAGCAGTACTTC. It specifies CASTIKGRRYEQYF.

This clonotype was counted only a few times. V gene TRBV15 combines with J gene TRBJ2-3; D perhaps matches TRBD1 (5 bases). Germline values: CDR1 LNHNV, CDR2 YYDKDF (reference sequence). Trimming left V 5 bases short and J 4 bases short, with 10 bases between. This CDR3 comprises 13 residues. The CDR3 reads CATSYGAADTQYF. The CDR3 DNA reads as TGTGCCACCAGCTATGGGGCGGCAGATACGCAGTATTTT.

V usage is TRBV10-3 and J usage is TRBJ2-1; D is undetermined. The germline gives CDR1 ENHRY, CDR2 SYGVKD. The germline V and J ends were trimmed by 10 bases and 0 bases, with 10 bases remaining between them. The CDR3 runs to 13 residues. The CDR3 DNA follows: TGTGCCACCGCAGCAGTCTCCTACAATGAGCAGTTCTTC. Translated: CATAAVSYNEQFF.

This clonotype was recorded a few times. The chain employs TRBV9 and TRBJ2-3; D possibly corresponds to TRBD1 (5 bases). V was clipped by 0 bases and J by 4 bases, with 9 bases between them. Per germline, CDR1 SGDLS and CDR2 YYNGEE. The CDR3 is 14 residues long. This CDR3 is CASSVGGTADTQYF. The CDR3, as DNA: TGTGCCAGCAGCGTAGGGGGCACCGCAGATACGCAGTATTTT.

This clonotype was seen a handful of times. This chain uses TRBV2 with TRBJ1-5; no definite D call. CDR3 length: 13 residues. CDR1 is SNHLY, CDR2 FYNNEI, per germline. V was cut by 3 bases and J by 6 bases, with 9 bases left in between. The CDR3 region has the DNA TGTGCCAGCAGTGACAGGTTGGTTCAGCCCCAGCATTTT. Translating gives CASSDRLVQPQHF.

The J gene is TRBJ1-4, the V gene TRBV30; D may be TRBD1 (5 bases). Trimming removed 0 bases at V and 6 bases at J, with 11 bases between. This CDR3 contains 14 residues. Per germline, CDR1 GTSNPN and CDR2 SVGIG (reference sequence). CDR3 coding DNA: TGTGCCTGGAGTGTCCGGGGCGGTGATGAAAAACTGTTTTTT. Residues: CAWSVRGGDEKLFF. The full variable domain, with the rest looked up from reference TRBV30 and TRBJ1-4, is SQTIHQWPATLVQPVGSPLSLECTVEGTSNPNLYWYRQAAGRGLQLLFYSVGIGQISSEVPQNLSASRPQDRQFILSSKKLLLSDSGFYLCAWSVRGGDEKLFFGSGTQLSVL.

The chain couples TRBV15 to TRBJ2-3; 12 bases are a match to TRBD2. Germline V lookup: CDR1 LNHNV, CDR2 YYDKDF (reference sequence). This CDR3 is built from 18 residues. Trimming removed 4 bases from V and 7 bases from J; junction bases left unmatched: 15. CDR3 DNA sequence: TGTGCCACCAGCAACCGGGGGCTAGCGGGAGGGTTCAAAAATACGCAGTATTTT. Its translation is CATSNRGLAGGFKNTQYF.

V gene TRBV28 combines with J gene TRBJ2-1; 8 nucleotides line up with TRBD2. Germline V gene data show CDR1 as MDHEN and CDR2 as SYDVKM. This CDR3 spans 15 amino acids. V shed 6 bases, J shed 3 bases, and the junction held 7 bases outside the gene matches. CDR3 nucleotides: TGTGCCAGCAGCCGGGCCGGGAGGGTCTACAATGAGCAGTTCTTC. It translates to CASSRAGRVYNEQFF.

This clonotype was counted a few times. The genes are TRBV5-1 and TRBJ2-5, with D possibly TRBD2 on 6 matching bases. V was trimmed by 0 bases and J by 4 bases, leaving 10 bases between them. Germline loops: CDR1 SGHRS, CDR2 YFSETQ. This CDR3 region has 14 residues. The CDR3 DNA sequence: TGCGCCAGCAGCTTGGTGACTAGAGGAGAGACCCAGTACTTC. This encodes CASSLVTRGETQYF.

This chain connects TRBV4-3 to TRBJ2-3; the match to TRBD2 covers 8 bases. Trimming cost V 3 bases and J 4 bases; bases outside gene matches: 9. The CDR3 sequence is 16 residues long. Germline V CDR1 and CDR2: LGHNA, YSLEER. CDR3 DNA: TGCGCCAGCAGCCAGGGAAGCGGGAGCGGCGCAGATACGCAGTATTTT. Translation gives CASSQGSGSGADTQYF.

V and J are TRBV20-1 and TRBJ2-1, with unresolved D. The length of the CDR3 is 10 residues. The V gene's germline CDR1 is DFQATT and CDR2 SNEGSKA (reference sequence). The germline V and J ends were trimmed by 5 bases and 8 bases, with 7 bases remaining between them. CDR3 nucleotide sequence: TGCAGTGCTGCTAGGTATGAGCAGTTCTTC. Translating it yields CSAARYEQFF.

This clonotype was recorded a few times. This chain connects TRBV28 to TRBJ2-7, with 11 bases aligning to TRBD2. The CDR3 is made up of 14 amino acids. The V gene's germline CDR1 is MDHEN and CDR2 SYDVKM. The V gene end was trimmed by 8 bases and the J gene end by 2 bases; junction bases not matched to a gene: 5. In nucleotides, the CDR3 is TGTGCCAGCGAGAAGACTAGCGGGACCTACGAGCAGTACTTC. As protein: CASEKTSGTYEQYF. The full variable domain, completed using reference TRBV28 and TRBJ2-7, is DVKVTQSSRYLVKRTGEKVFLECVQDMDHENMFWYRQDPGLGLRLIYFSYDVKMKEKGDIPEGYSVSREKKERFSLILESASTNQTSMYLCASEKTSGTYEQYFGPGTRLTVT.